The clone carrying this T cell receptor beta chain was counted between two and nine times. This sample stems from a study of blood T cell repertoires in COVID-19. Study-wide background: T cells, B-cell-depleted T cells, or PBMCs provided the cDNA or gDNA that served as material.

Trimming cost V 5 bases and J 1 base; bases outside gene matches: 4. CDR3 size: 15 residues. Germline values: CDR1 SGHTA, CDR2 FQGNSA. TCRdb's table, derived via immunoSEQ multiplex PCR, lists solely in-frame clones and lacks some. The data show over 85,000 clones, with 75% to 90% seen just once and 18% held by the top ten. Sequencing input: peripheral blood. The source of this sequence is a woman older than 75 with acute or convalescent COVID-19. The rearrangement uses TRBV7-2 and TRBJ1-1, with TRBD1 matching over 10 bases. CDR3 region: CASSTRTGGNTEAFF. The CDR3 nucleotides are TGTGCCAGCAGCACCCGGACAGGGGGGAACACTGAAGCTTTCTTT.